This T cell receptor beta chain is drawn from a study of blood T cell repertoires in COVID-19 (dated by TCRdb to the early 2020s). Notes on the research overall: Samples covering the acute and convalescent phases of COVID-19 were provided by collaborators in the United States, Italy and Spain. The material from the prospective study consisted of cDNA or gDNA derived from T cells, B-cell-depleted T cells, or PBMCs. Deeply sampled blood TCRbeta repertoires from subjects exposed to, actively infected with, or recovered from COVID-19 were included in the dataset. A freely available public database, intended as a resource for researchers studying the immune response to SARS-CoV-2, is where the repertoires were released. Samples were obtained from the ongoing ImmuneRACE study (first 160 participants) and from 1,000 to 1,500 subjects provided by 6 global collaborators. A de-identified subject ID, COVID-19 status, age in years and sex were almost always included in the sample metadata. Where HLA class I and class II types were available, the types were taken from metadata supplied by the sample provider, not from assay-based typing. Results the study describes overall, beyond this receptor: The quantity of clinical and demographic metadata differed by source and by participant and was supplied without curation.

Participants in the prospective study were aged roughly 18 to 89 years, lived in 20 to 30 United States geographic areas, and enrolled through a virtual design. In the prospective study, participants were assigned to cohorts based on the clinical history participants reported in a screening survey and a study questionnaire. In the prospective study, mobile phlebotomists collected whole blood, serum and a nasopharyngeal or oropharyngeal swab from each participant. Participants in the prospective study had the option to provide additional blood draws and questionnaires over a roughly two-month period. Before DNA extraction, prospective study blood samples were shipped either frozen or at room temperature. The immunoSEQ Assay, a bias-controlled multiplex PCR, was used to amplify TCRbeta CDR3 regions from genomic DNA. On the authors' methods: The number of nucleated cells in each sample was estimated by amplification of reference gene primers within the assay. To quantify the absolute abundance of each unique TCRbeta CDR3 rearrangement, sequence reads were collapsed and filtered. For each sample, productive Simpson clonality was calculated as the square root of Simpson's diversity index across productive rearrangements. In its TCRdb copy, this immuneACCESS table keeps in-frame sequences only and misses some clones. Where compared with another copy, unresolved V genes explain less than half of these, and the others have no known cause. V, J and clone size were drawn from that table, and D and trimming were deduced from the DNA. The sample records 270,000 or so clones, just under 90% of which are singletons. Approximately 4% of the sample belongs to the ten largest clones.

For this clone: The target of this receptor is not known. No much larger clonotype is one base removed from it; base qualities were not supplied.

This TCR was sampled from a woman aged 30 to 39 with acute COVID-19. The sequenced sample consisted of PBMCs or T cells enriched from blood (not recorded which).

The nucleotide sequence reads TGCAGCGTACCCACCGCGACAGCTAGCACAGATACGCAGTATTTT. Translated, this gives CSVPTATASTDTQYF. The rearrangement combines TRBV29-1 with TRBJ2-3; the best D guess is TRBD1, with 5 bases matching. Spanning cysteine to phenylalanine, the CDR3 consists of 15 amino acids. Only the CDR3 DNA is retained, 45 bases long and in frame from the first base. Relative to germline, V is 6 bases shorter and J is 0 bases shorter, with 16 bases between their ends. CDR1 and CDR2 were assigned from the germline V gene as SQVTM and ANQGSEA.